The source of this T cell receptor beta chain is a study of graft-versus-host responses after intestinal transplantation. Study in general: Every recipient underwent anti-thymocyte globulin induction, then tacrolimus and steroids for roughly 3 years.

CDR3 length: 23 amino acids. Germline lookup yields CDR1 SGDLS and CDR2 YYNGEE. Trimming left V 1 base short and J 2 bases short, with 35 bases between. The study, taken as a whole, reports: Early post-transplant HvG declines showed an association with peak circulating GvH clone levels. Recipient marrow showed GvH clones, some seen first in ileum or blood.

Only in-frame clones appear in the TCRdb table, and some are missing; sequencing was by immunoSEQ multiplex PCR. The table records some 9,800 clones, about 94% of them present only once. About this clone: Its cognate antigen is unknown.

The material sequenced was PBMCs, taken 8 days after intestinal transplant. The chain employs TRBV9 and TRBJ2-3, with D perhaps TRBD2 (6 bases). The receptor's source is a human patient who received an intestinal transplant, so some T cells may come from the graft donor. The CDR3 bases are TGTGCCAGCAGCGTACCCCGCGGTCGAGGAGGGGACTCTAGCCGAGATCCCACAGATACGCAGTATTTT. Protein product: CASSVPRGRGGDSSRDPTDTQYF.